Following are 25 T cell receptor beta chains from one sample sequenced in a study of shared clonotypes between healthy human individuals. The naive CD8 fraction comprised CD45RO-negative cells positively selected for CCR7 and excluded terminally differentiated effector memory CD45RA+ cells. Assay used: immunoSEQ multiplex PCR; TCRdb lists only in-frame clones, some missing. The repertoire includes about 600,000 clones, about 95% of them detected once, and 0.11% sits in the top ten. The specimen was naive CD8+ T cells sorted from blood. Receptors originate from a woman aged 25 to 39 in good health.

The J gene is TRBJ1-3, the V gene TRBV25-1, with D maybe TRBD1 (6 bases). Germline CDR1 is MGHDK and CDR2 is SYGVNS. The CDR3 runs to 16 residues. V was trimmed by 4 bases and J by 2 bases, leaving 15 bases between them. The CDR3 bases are TGTGCCAGCAGTGGAGGGGGAGGTGGTACTGGAAACACCATATATTTT. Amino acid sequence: CASSGGGGGTGNTIYF.

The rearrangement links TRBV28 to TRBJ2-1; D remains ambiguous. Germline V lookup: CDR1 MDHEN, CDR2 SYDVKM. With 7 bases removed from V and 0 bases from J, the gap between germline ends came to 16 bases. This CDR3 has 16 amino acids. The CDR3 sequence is CASTWTADNSYNEQFF. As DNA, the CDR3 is TGTGCCAGCACCTGGACGGCGGATAACTCCTACAATGAGCAGTTCTTC.

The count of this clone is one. Written as DNA, the CDR3 is TGTGCCAGCAGCCAAGCCGGTAGCGGGGGGAAAGAGACCCAGTACTTC. Residues: CASSQAGSGGKETQYF. The chain carries TRBV13 and TRBJ2-5; TRBD2 aligns across 10 bases. The V gene's germline CDR1 is PRHDT and CDR2 FYEKMQ (reference sequence). With 5 bases clipped from V and 3 bases from J, the junction kept 9 bases outside the gene matches. CDR3 size: 16 residues.

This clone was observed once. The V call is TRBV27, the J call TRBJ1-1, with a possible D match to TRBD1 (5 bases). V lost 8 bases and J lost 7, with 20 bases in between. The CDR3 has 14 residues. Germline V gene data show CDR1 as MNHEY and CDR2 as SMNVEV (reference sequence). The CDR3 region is CASRAGRAGYEAFF. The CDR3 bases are TGTGCCAGCCGAGCAGGGAGGGCTGGTTATGAAGCTTTCTTT.

CDR3 sequence: CASSPAGSSPLHF. The DNA for the CDR3 is TGTGCCAGCAGCCCGGCGGGGAGTTCACCCCTCCACTTT. This chain links TRBV7-9 with TRBJ1-6; no firm D call. The CDR3 covers 13 residues. V lost 5 bases and J lost 9, with 11 bases in between. CDR1 SEHNR and CDR2 FQNEAQ come from the germline V gene (reference sequence). Drawing the rest from reference TRBV7-9 and TRBJ1-6, the complete variable domain is DTGVSQNPRHKITKRGQNVTFRCDPISEHNRLYWYRQTLGQGPEFLTYFQNEAQLEKSRLLSDRFSAERPKGSFSTLEIQRTEQGDSAMYLCASSPAGSSPLHFGNGTRLTVT.

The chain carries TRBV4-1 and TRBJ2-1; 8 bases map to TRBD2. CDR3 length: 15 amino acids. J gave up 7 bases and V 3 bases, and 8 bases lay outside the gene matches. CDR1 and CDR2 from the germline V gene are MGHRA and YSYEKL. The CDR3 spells CASSHHRTSRNEQFF. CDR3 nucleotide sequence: TGCGCCAGCAGCCATCATCGGACTAGCCGGAATGAGCAGTTCTTC.

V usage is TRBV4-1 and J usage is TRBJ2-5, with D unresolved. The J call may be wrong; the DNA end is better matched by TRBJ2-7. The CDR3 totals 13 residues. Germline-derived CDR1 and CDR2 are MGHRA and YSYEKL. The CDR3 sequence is CASSQGNNPEQYF. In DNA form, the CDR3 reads TGCGCCAGCAGCCAAGGGAACAACCCCGAGCAGTACTTC.

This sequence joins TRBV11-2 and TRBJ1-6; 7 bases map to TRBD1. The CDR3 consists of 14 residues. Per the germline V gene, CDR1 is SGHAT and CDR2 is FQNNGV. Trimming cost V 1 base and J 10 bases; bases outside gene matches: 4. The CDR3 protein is CASSLGQGTSPLHF. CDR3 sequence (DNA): TGTGCCAGCAGCTTAGGACAGGGAACGTCACCCCTCCACTTT. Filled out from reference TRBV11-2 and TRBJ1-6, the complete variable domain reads EAGVAQSPRYKIIEKRQSVAFWCNPISGHATLYWYQQILGQGPKLLIQFQNNGVVDDSQLPKDRFSAERLKGVDSTLKIQPAKLEDSAVYLCASSLGQGTSPLHFGNGTRLTVT.

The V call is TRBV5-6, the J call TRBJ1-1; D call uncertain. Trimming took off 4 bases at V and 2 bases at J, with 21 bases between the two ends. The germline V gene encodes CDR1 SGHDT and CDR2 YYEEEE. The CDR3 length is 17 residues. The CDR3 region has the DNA TGTGCCAGCAGCCTGGCTGGTCCCTTGGGGTTAAACACTGAAGCTTTCTTT. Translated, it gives CASSLAGPLGLNTEAFF.

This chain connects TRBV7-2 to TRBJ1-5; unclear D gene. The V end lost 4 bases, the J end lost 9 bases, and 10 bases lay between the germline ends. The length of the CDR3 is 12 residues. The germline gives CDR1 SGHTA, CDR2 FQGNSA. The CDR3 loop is CASSWPLGPQHF. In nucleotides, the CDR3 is TGTGCCAGCAGCTGGCCCTTAGGGCCCCAGCATTTT. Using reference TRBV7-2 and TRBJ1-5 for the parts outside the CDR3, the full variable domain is GAGVSQSPSNKVTEKGKDVELRCDPISGHTALYWYRQSLGQGLEFLIYFQGNSAPDKSGLPSDRFSAERTGGSVSTLTIQRTQQEDSAVYLCASSWPLGPQHFGDGTRLSIL.

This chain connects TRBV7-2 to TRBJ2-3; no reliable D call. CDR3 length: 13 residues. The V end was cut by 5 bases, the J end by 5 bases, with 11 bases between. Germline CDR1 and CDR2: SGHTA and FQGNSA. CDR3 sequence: CASSPHWGDTQYF. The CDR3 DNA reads TGTGCCAGCAGCCCACACTGGGGAGATACGCAGTATTTT.

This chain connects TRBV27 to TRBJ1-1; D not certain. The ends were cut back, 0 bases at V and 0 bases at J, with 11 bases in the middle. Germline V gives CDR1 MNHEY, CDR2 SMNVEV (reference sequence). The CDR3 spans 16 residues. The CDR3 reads CASSLSSTGLNTEAFF. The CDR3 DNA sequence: TGTGCCAGCAGTTTATCGTCCACTGGACTGAACACTGAAGCTTTCTTT.

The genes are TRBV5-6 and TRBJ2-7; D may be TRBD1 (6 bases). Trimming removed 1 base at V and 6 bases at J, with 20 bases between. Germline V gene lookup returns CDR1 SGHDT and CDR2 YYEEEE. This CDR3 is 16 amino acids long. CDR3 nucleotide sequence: TGTGCCAGCAGCTTGAGGGGGATAACTCCGTCGGCCGAGCAGTACTTC. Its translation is CASSLRGITPSAEQYF.

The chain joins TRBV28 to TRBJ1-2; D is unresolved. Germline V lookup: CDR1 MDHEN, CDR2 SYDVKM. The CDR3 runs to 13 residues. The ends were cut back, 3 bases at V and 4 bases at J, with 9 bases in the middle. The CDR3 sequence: CASSFGMGYGYTF. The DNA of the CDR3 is TGTGCCAGCAGTTTCGGGATGGGCTATGGCTACACCTTC.

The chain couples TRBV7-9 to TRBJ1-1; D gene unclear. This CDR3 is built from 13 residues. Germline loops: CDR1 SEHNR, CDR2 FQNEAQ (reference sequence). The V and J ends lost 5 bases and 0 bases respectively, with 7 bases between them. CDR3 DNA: TGTGCCAGCAGCCCCGACATGAACACTGAAGCTTTCTTT. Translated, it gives CASSPDMNTEAFF.

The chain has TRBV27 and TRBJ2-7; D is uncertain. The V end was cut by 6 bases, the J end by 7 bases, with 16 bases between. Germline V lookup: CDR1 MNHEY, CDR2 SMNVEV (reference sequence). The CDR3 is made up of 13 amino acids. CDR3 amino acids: CASSPDRYGEQYF. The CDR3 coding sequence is TGTGCCAGCAGCCCTGACCGGTATGGGGAGCAGTACTTC.

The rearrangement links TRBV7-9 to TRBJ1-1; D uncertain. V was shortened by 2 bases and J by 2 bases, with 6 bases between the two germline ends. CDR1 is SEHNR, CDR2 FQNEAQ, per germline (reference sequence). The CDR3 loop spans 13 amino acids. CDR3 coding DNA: TGTGCCAGCAGCTTACGCGATAACACTGAAGCTTTCTTT. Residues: CASSLRDNTEAFF.

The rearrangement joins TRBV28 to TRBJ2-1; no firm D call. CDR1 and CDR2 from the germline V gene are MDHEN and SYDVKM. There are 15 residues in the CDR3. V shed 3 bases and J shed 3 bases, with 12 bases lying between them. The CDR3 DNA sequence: TGTGCCAGCAGTTTGTTTCAGGCGATCTACAATGAGCAGTTCTTC. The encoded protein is CASSLFQAIYNEQFF.

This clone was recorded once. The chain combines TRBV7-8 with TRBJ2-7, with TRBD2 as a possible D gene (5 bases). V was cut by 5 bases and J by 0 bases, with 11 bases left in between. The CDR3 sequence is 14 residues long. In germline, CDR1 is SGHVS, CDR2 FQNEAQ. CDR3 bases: TGTGCCAGCAGCATACGGGGAGTCTCCTACGAGCAGTACTTC. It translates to CASSIRGVSYEQYF.

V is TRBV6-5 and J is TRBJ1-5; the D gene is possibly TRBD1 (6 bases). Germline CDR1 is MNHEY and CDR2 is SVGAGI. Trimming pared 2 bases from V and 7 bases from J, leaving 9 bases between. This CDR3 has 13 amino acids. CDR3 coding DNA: TGTGCCAGCAGTTACGCGGGGGGCCAGCCCCAGCATTTT. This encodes CASSYAGGQPQHF.

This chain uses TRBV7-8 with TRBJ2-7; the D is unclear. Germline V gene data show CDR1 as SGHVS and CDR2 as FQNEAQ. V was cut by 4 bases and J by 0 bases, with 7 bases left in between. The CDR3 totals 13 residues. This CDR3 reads CASSSETSYEQYF. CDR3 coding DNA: TGTGCCAGCAGCTCGGAGACCTCCTACGAGCAGTACTTC.

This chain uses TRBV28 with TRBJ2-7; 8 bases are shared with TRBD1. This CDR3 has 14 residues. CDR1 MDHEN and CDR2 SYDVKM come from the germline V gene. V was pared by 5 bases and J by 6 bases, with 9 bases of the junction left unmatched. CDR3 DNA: TGTGCCAGCAGTCTGACAGGGGAGGCCGTCGAGCAGTACTTC. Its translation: CASSLTGEAVEQYF.

The CDR3 region has the DNA TGTGCCAGCAGGAGTACTAGCGGATGGGGAGATACGCAGTATTTT. Its translation is CASRSTSGWGDTQYF. The genes are TRBV7-8 and TRBJ2-3, with 8 bases identical to TRBD2. The CDR3 runs to 15 residues. V was pared by 6 bases and J by 5 bases, with 10 bases of the junction left unmatched. Germline V gene sequence: CDR1 SGHVS, CDR2 FQNEAQ.

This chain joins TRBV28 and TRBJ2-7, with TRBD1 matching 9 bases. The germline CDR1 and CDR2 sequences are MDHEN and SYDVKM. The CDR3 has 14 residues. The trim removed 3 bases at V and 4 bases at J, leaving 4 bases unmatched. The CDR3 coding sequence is TGTGCCAGCAGTTTCGGGACAGGGACGTACGAGCAGTACTTC. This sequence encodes CASSFGTGTYEQYF.

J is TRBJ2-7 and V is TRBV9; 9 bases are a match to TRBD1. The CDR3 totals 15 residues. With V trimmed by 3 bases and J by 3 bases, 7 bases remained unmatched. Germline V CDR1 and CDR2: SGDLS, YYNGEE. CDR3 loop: CASSGRDREYYEQYF. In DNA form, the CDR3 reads TGTGCCAGCAGCGGCCGGGACAGGGAGTACTACGAGCAGTACTTC.